Here is one T cell receptor (beta chain) with its context. The table came from immunoSEQ multiplex PCR; TCRdb's copy has only in-frame clones and leaves some out. The table shows about 140,000 clones, with about 80% occurring only once. The source of the sample is a study of blood T cell repertoires in COVID-19. Study background: PBMCs, B-cell-depleted T cells, or T cells were the source of the cDNA or gDNA that made up the material.

Germline V lookup: CDR1 SNHLY, CDR2 FYNNEI. The CDR3 has 14 amino acids. Trimming cost V 0 bases and J 10 bases, with 12 bases left between them. The source of this sequence is a woman in her sixties or seventies with acute or convalescent COVID-19. The sample comprised peripheral blood. The V gene is TRBV2, the J gene TRBJ1-4; D unclear. The CDR3 DNA is TGTGCCAGCAGTGAAGCGTTAGGTCGAGGAAAACTGTTTTTT. Translated: CASSEALGRGKLFF.